A selection of T cell receptor beta chains follows, all from one sample in a study of cytomegalovirus exposure and HLA in healthy donors. The data were produced by immunoSEQ multiplex PCR, yet TCRdb's version contains in-frame clones alone and is incomplete. This sample's table reports around 110,000 clones. The material sequenced was PBMCs. The source is a man aged 35 to 55 in good health and CMV-seropositive. Each CDR3 is given with its conserved first and last residue. Fields, in order: D gene, V gene, J gene, CDR3 DNA, CDR3 protein. D genes are given only for firm matches.

D gene: .; V gene: TRBV4-2; J gene: TRBJ2-7; CDR3 DNA: TGTGCCAGCAACCGAGAGAAGGGGGTTTTTTACGAGCAGTACTTC; CDR3 protein: CASNREKGVFYEQYF
D gene: .; V gene: TRBV27; J gene: TRBJ1-2; CDR3 DNA: TGTGCCAGCAGTAAATCGACAGCGTATGGCTACACCTTC; CDR3 protein: CASSKSTAYGYTF
D gene: TRBD1; V gene: TRBV7-2; J gene: TRBJ1-5; CDR3 DNA: TGTGCCAGCAGCTTGGACAGGGGTGGCAATCAGCCCCAGCATTTT; CDR3 protein: CASSLDRGGNQPQHF
D gene: TRBD1; V gene: TRBV30; J gene: TRBJ2-1; CDR3 DNA: TGTGCCTTGGGACAGACCTTCTACAATGAGCAGTTCTTC; CDR3 protein: CALGQTFYNEQFF
D gene: TRBD2; V gene: TRBV30; J gene: TRBJ2-2; CDR3 DNA: TGTGCCTGGAGTGTGGGAGGGTCCGTGTCCGGGGAGCTGTTTTTT; CDR3 protein: CAWSVGGSVSGELFF
D gene: .; V gene: TRBV19; J gene: TRBJ2-7; CDR3 DNA: TGTGCCAGTAGTATCGCAGGGGTGGGCTCCGGTACCTACGAGCAGTACTTC; CDR3 protein: CASSIAGVGSGTYEQYF
D gene: .; V gene: TRBV7-9; J gene: TRBJ2-5; CDR3 DNA: TGTGCCAGCTCAAGGGGATCAGAGACCCAGTACTTC; CDR3 protein: CASSRGSETQYF
D gene: .; V gene: TRBV28; J gene: TRBJ2-7; CDR3 DNA: TGTGCCAGCAGTTTACTCAGCTCCTACGAGCAGTACTTC; CDR3 protein: CASSLLSSYEQYF
D gene: .; V gene: TRBV7-9; J gene: TRBJ1-2; CDR3 DNA: TGTGCCAGCACCCCAGGACAGAACTATGGCTACACCTTC; CDR3 protein: CASTPGQNYGYTF
D gene: TRBD1; V gene: TRBV6-1; J gene: TRBJ2-1; CDR3 DNA: TGTGCCAGCAGTGAAGCAACAGGGGGTGATACCTACAATGAGCAGTTCTTC; CDR3 protein: CASSEATGGDTYNEQFF
D gene: TRBD2; V gene: TRBV5-1; J gene: TRBJ2-7; CDR3 DNA: TGCGCCAGCAGCTTCGAGGGACTAGCGGAGCAACCGTCCTACGAGCAGTACTTC; CDR3 protein: CASSFEGLAEQPSYEQYF
D gene: TRBD1; V gene: TRBV4-1; J gene: TRBJ2-7; CDR3 DNA: TGCGCCAGCAGCCAACACCGGGACAGTGCCTACGAGCAGTACTTC; CDR3 protein: CASSQHRDSAYEQYF
D gene: .; V gene: TRBV9; J gene: TRBJ1-1; CDR3 DNA: TGTGCCAGCAGCCCCACCGGAGGGGTGAACACTGAAGCTTTCTTT; CDR3 protein: CASSPTGGVNTEAFF
D gene: TRBD1; V gene: TRBV9; J gene: TRBJ2-5; CDR3 DNA: TGTGCCAGCAGCGATCCCGGGACAGGGGGCCATCAAGAGACCCAGTACTTC; CDR3 protein: CASSDPGTGGHQETQYF
D gene: TRBD1; V gene: TRBV9; J gene: TRBJ2-2; CDR3 DNA: TGTGCCAGCAGCGCCAGACAGGGGGCAAACACCGGGGAGCTGTTTTTT; CDR3 protein: CASSARQGANTGELFF
D gene: .; V gene: TRBV7-2; J gene: TRBJ2-5; CDR3 DNA: TGTGCCAGCAGCTTAGCACAGCAAGAGACCCAGTACTTC; CDR3 protein: CASSLAQQETQYF
D gene: TRBD1; V gene: TRBV23-1; J gene: TRBJ2-4; CDR3 DNA: TGCGCCAGCCGAAGGGGACAGGGGCAGCCTCTAACCCAAAACATTCAGTACTTC; CDR3 protein: CASRRGQGQPLTQNIQYF
D gene: .; V gene: TRBV18; J gene: TRBJ2-7; CDR3 DNA: TGTGCCAGCTCACCACCTCTACGCCCGAGCTACGAGCAGTACTTC; CDR3 protein: CASSPPLRPSYEQYF
D gene: .; V gene: TRBV19; J gene: TRBJ1-5; CDR3 DNA: TGTGCCAGTAGTACCTTGACAGCCCGCAATCAGCCCCAGCATTTT; CDR3 protein: CASSTLTARNQPQHF
D gene: TRBD2; V gene: TRBV7-6; J gene: TRBJ2-1; CDR3 DNA: TGTGCCAGCAGCTTCAATCGGGGGGATGAGCAGTTCTTC; CDR3 protein: CASSFNRGDEQFF
D gene: TRBD1; V gene: TRBV19; J gene: TRBJ2-5; CDR3 DNA: TGTGCCAGTAGTGATACAGGGGGAGAGACCCAGTACTTC; CDR3 protein: CASSDTGGETQYF
D gene: TRBD1; V gene: TRBV7-9; J gene: TRBJ1-5; CDR3 DNA: TGTGCCAGCAGCGGTCCGGACAGGGTGAATCAGCCCCAGCATTTT; CDR3 protein: CASSGPDRVNQPQHF